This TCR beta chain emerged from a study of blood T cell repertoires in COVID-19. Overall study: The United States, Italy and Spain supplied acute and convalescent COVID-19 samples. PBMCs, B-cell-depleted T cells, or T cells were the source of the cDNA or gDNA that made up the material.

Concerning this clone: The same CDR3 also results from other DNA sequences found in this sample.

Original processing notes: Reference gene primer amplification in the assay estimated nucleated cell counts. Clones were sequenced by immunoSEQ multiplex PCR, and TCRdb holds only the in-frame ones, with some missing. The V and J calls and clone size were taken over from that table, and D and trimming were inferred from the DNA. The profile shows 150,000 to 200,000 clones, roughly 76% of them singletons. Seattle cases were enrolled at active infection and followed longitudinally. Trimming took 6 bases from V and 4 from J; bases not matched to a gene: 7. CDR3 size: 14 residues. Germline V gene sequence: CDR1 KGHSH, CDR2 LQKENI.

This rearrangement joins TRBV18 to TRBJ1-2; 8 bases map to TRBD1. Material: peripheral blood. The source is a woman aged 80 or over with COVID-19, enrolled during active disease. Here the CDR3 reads CASSPDRGSYGYTF. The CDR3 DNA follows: TGTGCCAGCTCCCCCGACAGGGGCAGCTATGGCTACACCTTC.